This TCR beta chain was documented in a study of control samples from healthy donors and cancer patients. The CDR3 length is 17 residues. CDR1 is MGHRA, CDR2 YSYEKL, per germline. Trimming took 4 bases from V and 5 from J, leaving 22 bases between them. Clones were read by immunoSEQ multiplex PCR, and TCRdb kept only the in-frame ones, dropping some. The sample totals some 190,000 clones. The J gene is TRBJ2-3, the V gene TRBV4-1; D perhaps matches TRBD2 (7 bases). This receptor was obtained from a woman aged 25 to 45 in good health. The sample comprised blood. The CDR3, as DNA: TGCGCCAGCAGCCCCACCGAGGGGGGGTTCGATGGAGATACGCAGTATTTT. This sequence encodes CASSPTEGGFDGDTQYF.